A selection of T cell receptor beta chains follows, all from one sample in a study of cytomegalovirus exposure and HLA in healthy donors. The protocol was immunoSEQ multiplex PCR, while the TCRdb copy is restricted to in-frame clones and leaves out a portion. Of under 200,000 clones in the sample, over 70% are singletons; the top ten hold less than 4.5%. The source material was PBMCs. These TCRs come from a man between 45 and 60 years old in good health and CMV-seronegative. CDR3s include the opening cysteine and the closing phenylalanine or tryptophan. The D gene is left open where the match is weak. Part of the rows lack a size; the others show once, few, many or a class for expanded clones.

j_call: TRBJ1-5
d_call: NA
v_call: TRBV19
clone_size: NA
cdr3_nt: TGTGCCAGTAGTATTTTCGGTTTACTGGCGGATCAGCCCCAGCATTTT
cdr3_aa: CASSIFGLLADQPQHF

j_call: TRBJ1-1
d_call: TRBD1
v_call: TRBV4-1
clone_size: NA
cdr3_nt: TGCGCCAGCAGCCAAGGGGACAGTCGAACTGAAGCTTTCTTT
cdr3_aa: CASSQGDSRTEAFF

j_call: TRBJ2-1
d_call: TRBD2
v_call: TRBV14
clone_size: few
cdr3_nt: TGTGCCAGCAGCCAGGGCGGGGGGCTTCGGAGAGGTGAGCAGTTCTTC
cdr3_aa: CASSQGGGLRRGEQFF

j_call: TRBJ2-7
d_call: NA
v_call: TRBV19
clone_size: once
cdr3_nt: TGTGCCAGTAGTCCCCGGACAGCGAGCTCCTACGAGCAGTACTTC
cdr3_aa: CASSPRTASSYEQYF

j_call: TRBJ1-1
d_call: NA
v_call: TRBV19
clone_size: once
cdr3_nt: TGTGCCAGTAGGAGGGCTTTGGGGATGAACACTGAAGCTTTCTTT
cdr3_aa: CASRRALGMNTEAFF

j_call: TRBJ1-1
d_call: TRBD1
v_call: TRBV5-1
clone_size: NA
cdr3_nt: TGCGCCAGCAGCTTCTTCCCCTTTGAGGGGGCAAGCACTGAAGCTTTCTTT
cdr3_aa: CASSFFPFEGASTEAFF

j_call: TRBJ2-1
d_call: TRBD2
v_call: TRBV2
clone_size: NA
cdr3_nt: TGTGCCAGTACCACCAGCGGGGACTACAATGAGCAGTTCTTC
cdr3_aa: CASTTSGDYNEQFF

j_call: TRBJ1-1
d_call: NA
v_call: TRBV5-1
clone_size: NA
cdr3_nt: TGCGCCAGCAGCTTGTACGGTGAAGCTTTCTTT
cdr3_aa: CASSLYGEAFF

j_call: TRBJ2-7
d_call: TRBD1
v_call: TRBV7-9
clone_size: NA
cdr3_nt: TGTGCCAGCAGCTACCTTGAGGGACAGCTTAACACCTACGAGCAGTACTTC
cdr3_aa: CASSYLEGQLNTYEQYF

j_call: TRBJ1-1
d_call: NA
v_call: TRBV4-3
clone_size: NA
cdr3_nt: TGCGCCAGCAGCCAATCAGTCGGACTGGACACTGAAGCTTTCTTT
cdr3_aa: CASSQSVGLDTEAFF

j_call: TRBJ2-3
d_call: TRBD2
v_call: TRBV7-6
clone_size: NA
cdr3_nt: TGTGCCAGCAGCTTAGCGCTCACAGGACTAGCGGTCACAGATACGCAGTATTTT
cdr3_aa: CASSLALTGLAVTDTQYF

j_call: TRBJ1-1
d_call: NA
v_call: TRBV7-2
clone_size: NA
cdr3_nt: TGTGCCAGCAGCGCGGGAATAGTGGCTTTCTTT
cdr3_aa: CASSAGIVAFF

j_call: TRBJ2-1
d_call: TRBD1
v_call: TRBV27
clone_size: once
cdr3_nt: TGTGCCAGCAGTTCGACAGGGGAAGTCGGGGATGAGCAGTTCTTC
cdr3_aa: CASSSTGEVGDEQFF

j_call: TRBJ2-1
d_call: NA
v_call: TRBV7-9
clone_size: NA
cdr3_nt: TGTTCCAGCAGCACAAACTACAATGAGCAGTTCTTC
cdr3_aa: CSSSTNYNEQFF

j_call: TRBJ2-3
d_call: TRBD1
v_call: TRBV18
clone_size: NA
cdr3_nt: TGTGTCAGCTCACCACCACAGACAGGGGTAGGAGATACGCAGTATTTT
cdr3_aa: CVSSPPQTGVGDTQYF

j_call: TRBJ2-2
d_call: TRBD2
v_call: TRBV2
clone_size: NA
cdr3_nt: TGTGCCAGTGGAGGCGCGGGGGGGAACACCGGGGAGCTGTTTTTT
cdr3_aa: CASGGAGGNTGELFF

j_call: TRBJ2-7
d_call: NA
v_call: TRBV16
clone_size: NA
cdr3_nt: TGTGCCAGCAGCCATAATCGGCAGGCATCTTACGAGCAGTACTTC
cdr3_aa: CASSHNRQASYEQYF

j_call: TRBJ1-5
d_call: NA
v_call: TRBV18
clone_size: NA
cdr3_nt: TGTGCCAGCTCACTGAGCGAAGGGGCTCAGCCCCAGCATTTT
cdr3_aa: CASSLSEGAQPQHF

j_call: TRBJ1-5
d_call: TRBD1
v_call: TRBV27
clone_size: NA
cdr3_nt: TGTGCCAGCAAAAGCAGGGGGCGTAATCAGCCCCAGCATTTT
cdr3_aa: CASKSRGRNQPQHF

j_call: TRBJ1-2
d_call: TRBD1
v_call: TRBV4-2
clone_size: NA
cdr3_nt: TGTGCCAGCAGCCAAGTGGCGAGACAGGGGAACAGAGACTATGGCTACACCTTC
cdr3_aa: CASSQVARQGNRDYGYTF

j_call: TRBJ1-2
d_call: TRBD1
v_call: TRBV5-6
clone_size: few
cdr3_nt: TGTGCCAGCAGCGCCGGGACAGGGGGCTATGGCTACACCTTC
cdr3_aa: CASSAGTGGYGYTF

j_call: TRBJ1-4
d_call: TRBD1
v_call: TRBV7-9
clone_size: NA
cdr3_nt: TGTGCCAGCAGCCAGGGACAGGGGGGCCCGTCTGGTAATGAAAAACTGTTTTTT
cdr3_aa: CASSQGQGGPSGNEKLFF

j_call: TRBJ2-2
d_call: TRBD2
v_call: TRBV10-3
clone_size: few
cdr3_nt: TGTGCCACCCAAGTAGCGGGGGCTACTACCGGGGAGCTGTTTTTT
cdr3_aa: CATQVAGATTGELFF

j_call: TRBJ2-3
d_call: NA
v_call: TRBV6-5
clone_size: NA
cdr3_nt: TGTGCCAGCAGTTCCGGCAGGGTGGGAGATACGCAGTATTTT
cdr3_aa: CASSSGRVGDTQYF

j_call: TRBJ1-1
d_call: NA
v_call: TRBV21-1
clone_size: few
cdr3_nt: TGTGCCAGCAGCAATGACAGGGGAGGCACTGAAGCTTTCTTT
cdr3_aa: CASSNDRGGTEAFF

j_call: TRBJ2-7
d_call: TRBD1
v_call: TRBV6-5
clone_size: NA
cdr3_nt: TGTGCCAGCAGTCTTGGGACAGGGGCCTACGAGCAGTACTTC
cdr3_aa: CASSLGTGAYEQYF

j_call: TRBJ2-1
d_call: NA
v_call: TRBV7-2
clone_size: NA
cdr3_nt: TGTGCCAGCACCATCCTCGAGAGGGAGCAGTTCTTC
cdr3_aa: CASTILEREQFF

j_call: TRBJ1-6
d_call: NA
v_call: TRBV7-9
clone_size: NA
cdr3_nt: TGTGCCAGCAGCCCCTTACAGGGCGTCACCTATAATTCACCCCTCCACTTT
cdr3_aa: CASSPLQGVTYNSPLHF

j_call: TRBJ2-1
d_call: NA
v_call: TRBV7-9
clone_size: NA
cdr3_nt: TGTTCCAGCAGCTTAGAACTAGTGGCAAGGGTCTTC
cdr3_aa: CSSSLELVARVF

j_call: TRBJ2-7
d_call: TRBD2
v_call: TRBV6-1
clone_size: NA
cdr3_nt: TGTGCCAGCAGTGTAACCGGGGGGAACTACGAGCAGTACTTC
cdr3_aa: CASSVTGGNYEQYF

j_call: TRBJ2-7
d_call: TRBD1
v_call: TRBV2
clone_size: NA
cdr3_nt: TGTGCCAGCCTTACCACAGGGGTGGGTTCCTACGAGCAGTACTTC
cdr3_aa: CASLTTGVGSYEQYF

j_call: TRBJ2-7
d_call: TRBD2
v_call: TRBV7-9
clone_size: NA
cdr3_nt: TGTTCCAGCCGCTCCAGCGCGGGGGGCAATTCCTACGAGCAGTACTTC
cdr3_aa: CSSRSSAGGNSYEQYF

j_call: TRBJ2-1
d_call: TRBD2
v_call: TRBV18
clone_size: NA
cdr3_nt: TGTGCCAGCTCACCAATCGCTAGCGGGGCCAATGAGCAGTTCTTC
cdr3_aa: CASSPIASGANEQFF

j_call: TRBJ1-4
d_call: NA
v_call: TRBV7-9
clone_size: NA
cdr3_nt: TGTGCCAGCAGCGAGAGAGGAAAACTGTTTTTT
cdr3_aa: CASSERGKLFF

j_call: TRBJ1-1
d_call: NA
v_call: TRBV14
clone_size: NA
cdr3_nt: TGTGCCAGCAGCCAAGAGGGGCTAGGTGGCACTGAAGCTTTCTTT
cdr3_aa: CASSQEGLGGTEAFF

j_call: TRBJ2-7
d_call: NA
v_call: TRBV19
clone_size: NA
cdr3_nt: TGTGCCAGTAGTCCAGGGAATCCCTACGAGCAGTACTTC
cdr3_aa: CASSPGNPYEQYF

j_call: TRBJ2-5
d_call: NA
v_call: TRBV5-1
clone_size: NA
cdr3_nt: TGCGCCAGCAGCCTACTAGGGGCGGGGGAGACCCAGTACTTC
cdr3_aa: CASSLLGAGETQYF

j_call: TRBJ2-3
d_call: TRBD2
v_call: TRBV7-6
clone_size: NA
cdr3_nt: TGTGCCAGTGCTAGCGGGGGACCCTATACCCCTAGCACAGATACGCAGTATTTT
cdr3_aa: CASASGGPYTPSTDTQYF

j_call: TRBJ1-1
d_call: TRBD1
v_call: TRBV18
clone_size: NA
cdr3_nt: TGTGCCAGCTCACCAAGGACAGGGGGTAGCACTGAAGCTTTCTTT
cdr3_aa: CASSPRTGGSTEAFF

j_call: TRBJ2-1
d_call: NA
v_call: TRBV7-2
clone_size: NA
cdr3_nt: TGTGCCAGCAGCCTATTCGGGGGTTTGGATGAGCAGTTCTTC
cdr3_aa: CASSLFGGLDEQFF

j_call: TRBJ2-7
d_call: NA
v_call: TRBV10-3
clone_size: NA
cdr3_nt: TGTGCCCAGGGGGAGGACTACGAGCAGTACTTC
cdr3_aa: CAQGEDYEQYF

j_call: TRBJ2-7
d_call: TRBD1
v_call: TRBV10-3
clone_size: NA
cdr3_nt: TGTGCCATCGGACCTTCCGGGACAGATTCCTACGAGCAGTACTTC
cdr3_aa: CAIGPSGTDSYEQYF

j_call: TRBJ2-5
d_call: TRBD2
v_call: TRBV7-2
clone_size: NA
cdr3_nt: TGTGCCAGCAGCACCCGGGGGCGGGGGGCAGAAACCCAGTACTTC
cdr3_aa: CASSTRGRGAETQYF

j_call: TRBJ2-7
d_call: NA
v_call: TRBV7-9
clone_size: few
cdr3_nt: TGTGCCAGCAGCTTATCGTCTTACGAGCAGTACTTC
cdr3_aa: CASSLSSYEQYF

j_call: TRBJ2-3
d_call: TRBD1
v_call: TRBV28
clone_size: NA
cdr3_nt: TGTGCCAGCAGTTCACCCCAGGGGGCAGTTGGGGATACGCAGTATTTT
cdr3_aa: CASSSPQGAVGDTQYF

j_call: TRBJ1-5
d_call: TRBD1
v_call: TRBV7-2
clone_size: NA
cdr3_nt: TGTGCCAGCAGCCCAGGGGGCCTTAATCAGCCCCAGCATTTT
cdr3_aa: CASSPGGLNQPQHF

j_call: TRBJ2-1
d_call: TRBD2
v_call: TRBV7-2
clone_size: NA
cdr3_nt: TGTGCCAGCAGCCTTCAGCGGGGGGGCCTAAATGAGCAGTTCTTC
cdr3_aa: CASSLQRGGLNEQFF

j_call: TRBJ1-5
d_call: NA
v_call: TRBV16
clone_size: NA
cdr3_nt: TGTGCCAGCAGCCAATCGAGGGGGGGTAGCAATCAGCCCCAGCATTTT
cdr3_aa: CASSQSRGGSNQPQHF

j_call: TRBJ1-4
d_call: TRBD1
v_call: TRBV5-1
clone_size: once
cdr3_nt: TGCGCCAGCAGCCCAGAGGGGACAGGGCGTGAAAAACTGTTTTTT
cdr3_aa: CASSPEGTGREKLFF

j_call: TRBJ1-6
d_call: NA
v_call: TRBV6-1
clone_size: NA
cdr3_nt: TGTGCCAGAAATGACAGAAATAATTCACCCCTCCACTTT
cdr3_aa: CARNDRNNSPLHF

j_call: TRBJ2-7
d_call: TRBD1
v_call: TRBV5-8
clone_size: once
cdr3_nt: TGTGCCAGCAGCTCCCCGGGACAGTTCTCCTACGAGCAGTACTTC
cdr3_aa: CASSSPGQFSYEQYF

j_call: TRBJ1-5
d_call: NA
v_call: TRBV5-6
clone_size: once
cdr3_nt: TGTGCCAGCAGCCCCAGAGGGTATAGCAATCAGCCCCAGCATTTT
cdr3_aa: CASSPRGYSNQPQHF

j_call: TRBJ1-1
d_call: NA
v_call: TRBV10-3
clone_size: NA
cdr3_nt: TGTGCCATCAGGGGGCCTAGGACTGAAGCTTTCTTT
cdr3_aa: CAIRGPRTEAFF

j_call: TRBJ1-2
d_call: TRBD1
v_call: TRBV15
clone_size: few
cdr3_nt: TGTGCCACATACCGACAGGGGACGGATGGCTACACCTTC
cdr3_aa: CATYRQGTDGYTF

j_call: TRBJ2-7
d_call: NA
v_call: TRBV14
clone_size: NA
cdr3_nt: TGTGCCAGCAGCCAAGATAGAAACAGGGTTCACGAGCAGTACTTC
cdr3_aa: CASSQDRNRVHEQYF

j_call: TRBJ2-4
d_call: TRBD2
v_call: TRBV5-6
clone_size: NA
cdr3_nt: TGTGCCAGCAGCCCGGGACTAGCGGGGGGGCCGGGAAACATTCAGTACTTC
cdr3_aa: CASSPGLAGGPGNIQYF

j_call: TRBJ1-2
d_call: TRBD1
v_call: TRBV6-1
clone_size: NA
cdr3_nt: TGTGCCAGTGAGTCAGGGGGTAAAGACTATGGCTACACCTTC
cdr3_aa: CASESGGKDYGYTF